These T cell receptor beta chains were read from a single sample in a study of beta chain features in type 1 diabetes. Using immunoSEQ multiplex PCR, the repertoire was profiled, and TCRdb retains in-frame clones only, with some absent. The table includes under 300,000 clones, roughly 22% detected once. Sequenced input: naive CD4+ T cells from blood. The source of these receptors is a woman aged 40 to 55 with type 1 diabetes. Both conserved end residues are part of each CDR3. The D gene is left open where the match is weak. The listing skips clone size in some rows; elsewhere it reads once, few, many or a size class.

TRBJ1-5,-,TRBV10-3,TRBD1,CAVSTGVGQPQHF,TGTGCCGTCTCTACAGGGGTCGGTCAGCCCCAGCATTTT
TRBJ1-5,few,TRBV7-9,-,CASSWGGKQPQHF,TGTGCCAGCAGCTGGGGAGGTAAACAGCCCCAGCATTTT
TRBJ2-1,-,TRBV9,TRBD1,CASSPPGQTFGEQFF,TGTGCCAGCAGCCCCCCGGGACAGACCTTCGGTGAGCAGTTCTTC
TRBJ2-1,-,TRBV9,TRBD1,CASSVTGTGKNEQFF,TGTGCCAGCAGCGTCACCGGGACAGGGAAAAATGAGCAGTTCTTC
TRBJ2-5,-,TRBV14,-,CASSHEWGLAETQYF,TGTGCCAGCAGCCATGAGTGGGGACTCGCCGAGACCCAGTACTTC
TRBJ2-6,few,TRBV18,-,CASSPTGSGANVLTF,TGTGCCAGCTCACCTACAGGTTCTGGGGCCAACGTCCTGACTTTC
TRBJ2-5,-,TRBV5-1,-,CASSLIASEETQYF,TGCGCCAGCAGCTTGATAGCGTCAGAAGAGACCCAGTACTTC
TRBJ1-6,-,TRBV7-9,-,CASSSRNSPLHF,TGTGCCAGCAGCTCGAGGAATTCACCCCTCCACTTT
TRBJ2-1,-,TRBV5-1,TRBD2,CASSLGLAGVSYNEQFF,TGCGCCAGCAGCTTAGGACTAGCGGGAGTATCCTACAATGAGCAGTTCTTC
TRBJ2-5,few,TRBV5-1,-,CASSLAGETQYF,TGCGCCAGCAGCTTGGCCGGAGAGACCCAGTACTTC
TRBJ2-6,-,TRBV9,TRBD2,CASSGYRRGGAGANVLTF,TGTGCCAGCAGCGGATACCGGCGGGGGGGGGCTGGGGCCAACGTCCTGACTTTC
TRBJ1-1,few,TRBV5-6,TRBD1,CASSLTGTGGTEAFF,TGTGCCAGCAGTCTCACCGGGACAGGGGGCACTGAAGCTTTCTTT
TRBJ1-1,-,TRBV5-1,TRBD1,CASSTGQGAVGTEAFF,TGCGCCAGCAGCACGGGACAGGGGGCCGTTGGCACTGAAGCTTTCTTT
TRBJ1-1,few,TRBV7-9,TRBD1,CASSPGGTVNTEAFF,TGTGCCAGCAGCCCCGGTGGGACAGTGAACACTGAAGCTTTCTTT